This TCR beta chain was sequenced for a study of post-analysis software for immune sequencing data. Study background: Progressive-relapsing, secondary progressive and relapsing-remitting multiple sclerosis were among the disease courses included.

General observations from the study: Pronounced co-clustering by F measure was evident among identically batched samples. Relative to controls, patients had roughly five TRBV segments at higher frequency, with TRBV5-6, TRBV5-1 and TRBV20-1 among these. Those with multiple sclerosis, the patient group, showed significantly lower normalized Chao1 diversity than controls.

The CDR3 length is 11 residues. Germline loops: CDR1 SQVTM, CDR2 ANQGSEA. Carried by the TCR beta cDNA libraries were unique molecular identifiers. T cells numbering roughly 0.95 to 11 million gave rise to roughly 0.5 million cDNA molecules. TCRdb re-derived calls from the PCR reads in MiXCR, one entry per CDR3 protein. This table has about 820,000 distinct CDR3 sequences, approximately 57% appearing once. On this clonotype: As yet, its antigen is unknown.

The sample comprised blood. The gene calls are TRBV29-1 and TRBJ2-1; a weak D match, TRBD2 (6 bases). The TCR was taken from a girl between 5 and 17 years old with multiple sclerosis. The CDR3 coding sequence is TGCGTGGTAGGAGGGCTCAATGAGCAGTTCTTC. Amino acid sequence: CVVGGLNEQFF.